This T cell receptor beta chain was obtained from a study of T-cell memory formation after mild COVID-19. Germline lookup yields CDR1 SGHTA and CDR2 FQGNSA. V dropped 5 bases and J dropped 2; count of bases not matched to a gene: 5. The CDR3 runs to 16 residues. TCRdb called the 5' RACE reads again in MiXCR, with one record for every CDR3 protein. This table has roughly 340,000 distinct CDR3 sequences, 15% to 20% appearing once. Sequences were obtained from PBMCs or a T cell subset sorted from them (not recorded which). This receptor was identified in a young man who had mild COVID-19 (a few samples of this study predate the infection). Cell type and time point are not known. The chain couples TRBV7-2 to TRBJ2-3; TRBD2 matches 12 bases. DNA of the CDR3: TGTGCCAGCAGCCACCTAGCGGGGGGGAACACAGATACGCAGTATTTT. Its protein product is CASSHLAGGNTDTQYF.